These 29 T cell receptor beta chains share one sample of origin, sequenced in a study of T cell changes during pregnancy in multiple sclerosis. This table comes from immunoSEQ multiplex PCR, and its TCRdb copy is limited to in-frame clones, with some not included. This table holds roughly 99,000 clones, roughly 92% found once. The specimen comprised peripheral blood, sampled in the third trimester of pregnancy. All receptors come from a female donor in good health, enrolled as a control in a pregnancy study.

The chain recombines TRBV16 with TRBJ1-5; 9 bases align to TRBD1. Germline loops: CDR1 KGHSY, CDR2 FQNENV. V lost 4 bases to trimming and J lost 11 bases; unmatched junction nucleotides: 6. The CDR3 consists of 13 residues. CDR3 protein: CASSRPGQGTQHF. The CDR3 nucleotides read TGTGCCAGCAGCCGCCCGGGACAGGGAACCCAGCATTTT.

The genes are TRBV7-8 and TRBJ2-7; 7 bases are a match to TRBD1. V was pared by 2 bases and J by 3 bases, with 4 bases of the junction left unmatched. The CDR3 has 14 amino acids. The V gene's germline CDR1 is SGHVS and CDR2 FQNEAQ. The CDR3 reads CASSLTGDSYEQYF. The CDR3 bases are TGTGCCAGCAGCTTAACTGGGGACAGCTACGAGCAGTACTTC.

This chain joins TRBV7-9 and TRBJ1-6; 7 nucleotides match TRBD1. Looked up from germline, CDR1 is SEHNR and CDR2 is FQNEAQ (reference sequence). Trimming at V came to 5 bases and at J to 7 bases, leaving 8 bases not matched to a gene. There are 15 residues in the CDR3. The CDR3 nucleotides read TGTGCCAGCAGCCCAAAGGACAGGAGGAATTCACCCCTCCACTTT. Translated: CASSPKDRRNSPLHF.

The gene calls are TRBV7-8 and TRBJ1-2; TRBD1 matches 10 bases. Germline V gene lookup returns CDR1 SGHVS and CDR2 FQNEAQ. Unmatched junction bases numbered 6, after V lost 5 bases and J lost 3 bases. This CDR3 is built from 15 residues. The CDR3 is CASSDRGQGDYGYTF. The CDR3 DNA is TGTGCCAGCAGCGACAGGGGGCAAGGTGACTATGGCTACACCTTC. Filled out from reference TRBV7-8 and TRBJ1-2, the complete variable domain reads GAGVSQSPRYKVAKRGQDVALRCDPISGHVSLFWYQQALGQGPEFLTYFQNEAQLDKSGLPSDRFFAERPEGSVSTLKIQRTQQEDSAVYLCASSDRGQGDYGYTFGSGTRLTVV.

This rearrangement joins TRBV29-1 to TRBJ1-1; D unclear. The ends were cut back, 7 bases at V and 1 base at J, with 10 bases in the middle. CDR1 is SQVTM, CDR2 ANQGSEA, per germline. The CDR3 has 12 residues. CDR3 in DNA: TGCAGCGCTTCGAGATCGAACACTGAAGCTTTCTTT. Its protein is CSASRSNTEAFF. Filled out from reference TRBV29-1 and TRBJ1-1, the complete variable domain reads SAVISQKPSRDICQRGTSLTIQCQVDSQVTMMFWYRQQPGQSLTLIATANQGSEATYESGFVIDKFPISRPNLTFSTLTVSNMSPEDSSIYLCSASRSNTEAFFGQGTRLTVV.

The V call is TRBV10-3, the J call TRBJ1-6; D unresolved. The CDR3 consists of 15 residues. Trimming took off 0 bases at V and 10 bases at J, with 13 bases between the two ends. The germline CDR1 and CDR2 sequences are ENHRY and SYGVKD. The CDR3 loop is CAISESNLSGSPLHF. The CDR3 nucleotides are TGTGCCATCAGTGAGTCGAATCTTTCGGGATCACCCCTCCACTTT.

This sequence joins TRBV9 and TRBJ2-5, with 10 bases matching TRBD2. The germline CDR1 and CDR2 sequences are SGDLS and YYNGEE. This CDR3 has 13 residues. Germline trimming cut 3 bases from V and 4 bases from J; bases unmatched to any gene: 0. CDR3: CASSGTSGETQYF. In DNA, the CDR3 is TGTGCCAGCAGCGGGACTAGCGGAGAGACCCAGTACTTC.

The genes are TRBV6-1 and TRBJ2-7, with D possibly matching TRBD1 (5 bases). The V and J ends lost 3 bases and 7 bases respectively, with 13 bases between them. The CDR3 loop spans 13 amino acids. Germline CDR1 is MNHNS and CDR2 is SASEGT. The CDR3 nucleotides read TGTGCCAGCAGTGAGACGGACAAGGGGGAGCAGTACTTC. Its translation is CASSETDKGEQYF.

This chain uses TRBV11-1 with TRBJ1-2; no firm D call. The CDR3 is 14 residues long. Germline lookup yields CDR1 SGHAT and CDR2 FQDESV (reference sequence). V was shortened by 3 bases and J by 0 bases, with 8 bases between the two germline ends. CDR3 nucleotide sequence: TGTGCCAGCAGCTTTACGGGGACTAACTATGGCTACACCTTC. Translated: CASSFTGTNYGYTF.

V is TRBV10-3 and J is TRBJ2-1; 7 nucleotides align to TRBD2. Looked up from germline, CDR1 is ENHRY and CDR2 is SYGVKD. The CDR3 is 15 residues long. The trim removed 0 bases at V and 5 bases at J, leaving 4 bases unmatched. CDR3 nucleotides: TGTGCCATCAGTGAGTCGCCTAGCGGAGACAATGAGCAGTTCTTC. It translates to CAISESPSGDNEQFF.

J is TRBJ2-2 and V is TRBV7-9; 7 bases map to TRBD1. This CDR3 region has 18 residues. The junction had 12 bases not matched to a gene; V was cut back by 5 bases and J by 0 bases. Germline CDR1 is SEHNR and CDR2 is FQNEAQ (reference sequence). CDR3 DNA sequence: TGTGCCAGCAGCCGTGGGGGACAGCCTCTAGCGAACACCGGGGAGCTGTTTTTT. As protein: CASSRGGQPLANTGELFF. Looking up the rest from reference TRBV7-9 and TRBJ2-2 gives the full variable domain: DTGVSQNPRHKITKRGQNVTFRCDPISEHNRLYWYRQTLGQGPEFLTYFQNEAQLEKSRLLSDRFSAERPKGSFSTLEIQRTEQGDSAMYLCASSRGGQPLANTGELFFGEGSRLTVL.

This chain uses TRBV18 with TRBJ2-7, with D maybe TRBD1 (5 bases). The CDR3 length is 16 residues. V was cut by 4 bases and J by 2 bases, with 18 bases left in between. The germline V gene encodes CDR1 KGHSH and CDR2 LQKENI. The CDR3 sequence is CASSLGSGAPTYEQYF. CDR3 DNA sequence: TGTGCCAGCTCACTAGGAAGTGGGGCCCCTACCTACGAGCAGTACTTC.

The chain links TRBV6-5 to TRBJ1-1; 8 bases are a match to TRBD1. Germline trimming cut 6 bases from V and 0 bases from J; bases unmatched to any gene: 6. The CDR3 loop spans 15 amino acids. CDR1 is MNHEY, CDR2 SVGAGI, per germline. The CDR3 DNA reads TGTGCCAGCAGCCGCGACAGGGGCTTGAACACTGAAGCTTTCTTT. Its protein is CASSRDRGLNTEAFF.

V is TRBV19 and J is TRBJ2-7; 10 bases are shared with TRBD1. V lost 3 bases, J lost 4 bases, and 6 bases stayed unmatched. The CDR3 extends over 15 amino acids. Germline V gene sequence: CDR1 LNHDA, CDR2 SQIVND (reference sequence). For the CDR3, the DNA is TGTGCCAGTAGTATGACAGGGGGCCTGAGTTACGAGCAGTACTTC. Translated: CASSMTGGLSYEQYF. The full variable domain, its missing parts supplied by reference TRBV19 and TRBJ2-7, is DGGITQSPKYLFRKEGQNVTLSCEQNLNHDAMYWYRQDPGQGLRLIYYSQIVNDFQKGDIAEGYSVSREKKESFPLTVTSAQKNPTAFYLCASSMTGGLSYEQYFGPGTRLTVT.

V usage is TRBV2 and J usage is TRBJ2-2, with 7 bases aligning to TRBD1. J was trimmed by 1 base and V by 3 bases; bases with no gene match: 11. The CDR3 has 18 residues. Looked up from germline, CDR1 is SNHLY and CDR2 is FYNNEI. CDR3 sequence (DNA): TGTGCCAGCAGTGACCCCTTCCCGGGACAGAGGAACACCGGGGAGCTGTTTTTT. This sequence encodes CASSDPFPGQRNTGELFF.

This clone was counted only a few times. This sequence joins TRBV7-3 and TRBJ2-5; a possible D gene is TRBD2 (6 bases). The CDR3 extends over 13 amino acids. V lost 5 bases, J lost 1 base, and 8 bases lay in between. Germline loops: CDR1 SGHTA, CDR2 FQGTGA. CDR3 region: CASSDSGQETQYF. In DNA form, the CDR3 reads TGTGCCAGCAGCGATAGCGGCCAAGAGACCCAGTACTTC.

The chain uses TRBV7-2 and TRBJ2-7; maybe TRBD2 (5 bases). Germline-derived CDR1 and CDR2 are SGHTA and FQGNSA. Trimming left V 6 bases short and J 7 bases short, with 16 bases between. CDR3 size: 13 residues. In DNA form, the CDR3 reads TGTGCCAGCAGTCCAGTCGTGGAGCGGGAGCAGTACTTC. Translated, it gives CASSPVVEREQYF.

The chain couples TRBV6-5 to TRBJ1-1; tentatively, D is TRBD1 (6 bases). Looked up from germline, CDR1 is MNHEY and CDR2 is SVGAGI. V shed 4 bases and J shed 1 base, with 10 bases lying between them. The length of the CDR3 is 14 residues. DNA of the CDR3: TGTGCCAGCAGTTTGGACAGCCGGAACACTGAAGCTTTCTTT. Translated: CASSLDSRNTEAFF.

The CDR3 DNA is TGTGCCGGAGGGGACAGGGATGAAAAACTGTTTTTT. This encodes CAGGDRDEKLFF. The chain recombines TRBV19 with TRBJ1-4, with TRBD1 matching 9 bases. V lost 11 bases, J lost 6 bases, and 4 bases stayed unmatched. Germline CDR1 reads LNHDA; CDR2 reads SQIVND (reference sequence). There are 12 residues in the CDR3.

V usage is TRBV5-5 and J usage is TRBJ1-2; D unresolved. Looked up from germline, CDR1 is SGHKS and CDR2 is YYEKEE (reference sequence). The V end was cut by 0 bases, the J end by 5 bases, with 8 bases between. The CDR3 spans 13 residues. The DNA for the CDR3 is TGTGCCAGCAGCTTGGATCCGGGGTATGGCTACACCTTC. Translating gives CASSLDPGYGYTF.

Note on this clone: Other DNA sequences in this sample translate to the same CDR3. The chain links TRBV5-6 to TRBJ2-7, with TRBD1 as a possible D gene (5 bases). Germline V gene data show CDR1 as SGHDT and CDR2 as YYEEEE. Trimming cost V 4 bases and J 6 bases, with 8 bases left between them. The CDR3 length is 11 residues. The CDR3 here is CASSLGAEQYF. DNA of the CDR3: TGTGCCAGCAGCCTAGGGGCCGAGCAGTACTTC.

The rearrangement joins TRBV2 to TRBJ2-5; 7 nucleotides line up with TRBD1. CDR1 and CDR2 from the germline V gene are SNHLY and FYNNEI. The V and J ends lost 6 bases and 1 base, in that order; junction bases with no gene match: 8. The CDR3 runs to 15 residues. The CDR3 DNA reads TGTGCCAGCAGGAAAGACAGGGCTCTCCAAGAGACCCAGTACTTC. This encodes CASRKDRALQETQYF. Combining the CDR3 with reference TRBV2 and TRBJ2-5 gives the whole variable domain EPEVTQTPSHQVTQMGQEVILRCVPISNHLYFYWYRQILGQKVEFLVSFYNNEISEKSEIFDDQFSVERPDGSNFTLKIRSTKLEDSAMYFCASRKDRALQETQYFGPGTRLLVL.

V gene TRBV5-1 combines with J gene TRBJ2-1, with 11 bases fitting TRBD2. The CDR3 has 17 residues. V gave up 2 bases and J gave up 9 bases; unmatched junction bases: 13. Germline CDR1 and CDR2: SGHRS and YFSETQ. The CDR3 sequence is CASSFISGGAAVSEQFF. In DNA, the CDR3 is TGCGCCAGCAGCTTTATTAGCGGGGGGGCCGCTGTTAGTGAGCAGTTCTTC.

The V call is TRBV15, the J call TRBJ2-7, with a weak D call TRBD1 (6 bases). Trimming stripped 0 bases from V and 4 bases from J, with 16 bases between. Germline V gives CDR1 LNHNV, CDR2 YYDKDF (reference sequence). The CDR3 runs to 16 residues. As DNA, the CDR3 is TGTGCCACCAGCAGAGAGGGGGCGACGGCTAGGTACGAGCAGTACTTC. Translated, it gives CATSREGATARYEQYF.

The CDR3 nucleotides are TGTGCCAGCAGCTCCCGGGATTTTGGCGGTGAAGCTTTCTTT. Protein sequence: CASSSRDFGGEAFF. This chain uses TRBV5-4 with TRBJ1-1; no firm D call. Germline CDR1 is SGHNT and CDR2 is YYREEE (reference sequence). The CDR3 has 14 residues. The V end was cut by 3 bases, the J end by 7 bases, with 16 bases between.

The CDR3 spells CASSLVDNSPLHF. CDR3 bases: TGTGCCAGCAGCTTAGTCGATAATTCACCCCTCCACTTT. This rearrangement joins TRBV7-3 to TRBJ1-6, with D hard to call. V gave up 2 bases and J gave up 5 bases, with 4 bases separating them. The CDR3 runs to 13 residues. Germline loops: CDR1 SGHTA, CDR2 FQGTGA. The full variable domain, in which reference TRBV7-3 and TRBJ1-6 provide the parts outside the CDR3, is GAGVSQTPSNKVTEKGKYVELRCDPISGHTALYWYRQSLGQGPEFLIYFQGTGAADDSGLPNDRFFAVRPEGSVSTLKIQRTERGDSAVYLCASSLVDNSPLHFGNGTRLTVT.

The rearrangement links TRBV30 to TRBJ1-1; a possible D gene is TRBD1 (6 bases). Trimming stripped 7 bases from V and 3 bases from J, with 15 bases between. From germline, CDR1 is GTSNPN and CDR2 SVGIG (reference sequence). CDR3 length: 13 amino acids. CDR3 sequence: CASRGYPYTEAFF. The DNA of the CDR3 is TGTGCCTCCAGGGGCTATCCGTACACTGAAGCTTTCTTT.

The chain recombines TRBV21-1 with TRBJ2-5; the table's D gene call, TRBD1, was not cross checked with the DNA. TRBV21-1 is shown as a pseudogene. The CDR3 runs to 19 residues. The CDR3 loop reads CASSKKVGQGEIGQETQYF. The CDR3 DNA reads TGTGCCAGCAGCAAAAAGGTGGGCCAGGGCGAGATCGGCCAAGAGACCCAGTACTTC.

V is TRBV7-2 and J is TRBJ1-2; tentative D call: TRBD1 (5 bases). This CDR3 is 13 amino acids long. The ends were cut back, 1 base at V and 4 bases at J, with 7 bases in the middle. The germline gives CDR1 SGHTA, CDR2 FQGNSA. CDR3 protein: CASSLVQAYGYTF. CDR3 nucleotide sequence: TGTGCCAGCAGCTTAGTACAGGCCTATGGCTACACCTTC.